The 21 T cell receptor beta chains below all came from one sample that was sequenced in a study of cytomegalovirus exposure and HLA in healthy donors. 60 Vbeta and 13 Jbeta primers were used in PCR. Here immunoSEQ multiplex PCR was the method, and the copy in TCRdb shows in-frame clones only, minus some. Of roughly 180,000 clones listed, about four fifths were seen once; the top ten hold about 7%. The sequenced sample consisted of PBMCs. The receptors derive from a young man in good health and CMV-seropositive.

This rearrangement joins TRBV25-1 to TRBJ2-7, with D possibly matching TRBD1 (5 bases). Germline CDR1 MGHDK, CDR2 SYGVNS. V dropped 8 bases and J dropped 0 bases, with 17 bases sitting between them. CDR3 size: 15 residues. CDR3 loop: CASSSGRAFSYEQYF. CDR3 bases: TGTGCCAGCTCCTCGGGCAGGGCCTTCTCCTACGAGCAGTACTTC.

CDR3 nucleotides: TGTGCCAGCAGCGGCACAGACAGGCTAAATGGCTACACCTTC. The encoded protein is CASSGTDRLNGYTF. The gene calls are TRBV9 and TRBJ1-2; D possibly corresponds to TRBD1 (6 bases). Germline loops: CDR1 SGDLS, CDR2 YYNGEE. Trimming pared 3 bases from V and 6 bases from J, leaving 15 bases between. The CDR3 is made up of 14 amino acids.

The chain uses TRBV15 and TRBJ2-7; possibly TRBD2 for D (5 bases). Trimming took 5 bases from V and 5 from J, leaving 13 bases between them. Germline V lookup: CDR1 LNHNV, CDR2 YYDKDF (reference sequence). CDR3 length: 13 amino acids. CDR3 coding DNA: TGTGCCACCAGCTTGCGGACTGATAACGAGCAGTACTTC. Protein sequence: CATSLRTDNEQYF.

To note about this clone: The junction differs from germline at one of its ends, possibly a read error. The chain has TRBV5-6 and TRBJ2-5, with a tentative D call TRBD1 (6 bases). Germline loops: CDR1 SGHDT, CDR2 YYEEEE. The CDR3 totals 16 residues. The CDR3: CASSFTRPTGLETQYF. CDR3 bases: TGTGCCAGCAGCTTTACTCGCCCTACAGGGTTGGAGACCCAATACTTC. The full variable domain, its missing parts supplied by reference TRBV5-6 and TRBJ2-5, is DAGVTQSPTHLIKTRGQQVTLRCSPKSGHDTVSWYQQALGQGPQFIFQYYEEEERQRGNFPDRFSGHQFPNYSSELNVNALLLGDSALYLCASSFTRPTGLETQYFGPGTRLLVL.

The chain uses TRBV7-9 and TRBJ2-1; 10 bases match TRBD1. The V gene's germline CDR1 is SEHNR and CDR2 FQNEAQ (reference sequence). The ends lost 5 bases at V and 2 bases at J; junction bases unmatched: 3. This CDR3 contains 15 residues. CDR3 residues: CASSPGQGPYNEQFF. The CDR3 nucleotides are TGTGCCAGCAGCCCGGGACAGGGGCCCTACAATGAGCAGTTCTTC.

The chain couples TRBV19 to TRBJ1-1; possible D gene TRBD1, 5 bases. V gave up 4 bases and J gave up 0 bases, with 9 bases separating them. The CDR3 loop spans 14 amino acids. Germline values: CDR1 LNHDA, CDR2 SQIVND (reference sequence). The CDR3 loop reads CASSTSGVNTEAFF. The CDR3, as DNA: TGTGCCAGTAGTACCTCGGGGGTGAACACTGAAGCTTTCTTT.

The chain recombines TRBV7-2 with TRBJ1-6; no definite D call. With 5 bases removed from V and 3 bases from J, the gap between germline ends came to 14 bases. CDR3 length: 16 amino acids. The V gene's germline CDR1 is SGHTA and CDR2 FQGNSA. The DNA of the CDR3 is TGTGCCAGCAGCCAGAGCGGTCTTAACTATAATTCACCCCTCCACTTT. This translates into CASSQSGLNYNSPLHF.

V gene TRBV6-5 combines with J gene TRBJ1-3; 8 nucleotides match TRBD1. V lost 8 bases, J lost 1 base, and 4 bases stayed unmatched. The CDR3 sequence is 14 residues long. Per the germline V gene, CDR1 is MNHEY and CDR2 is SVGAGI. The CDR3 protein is CASSRDRSGNTIYF. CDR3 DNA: TGTGCCAGCTCCAGGGACAGGTCTGGAAACACCATATATTTT.

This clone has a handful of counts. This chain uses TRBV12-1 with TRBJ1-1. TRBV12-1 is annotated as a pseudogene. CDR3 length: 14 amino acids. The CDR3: CASSFAGANPEAFF. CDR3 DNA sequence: TGTGCCAGCAGCTTTGCTGGAGCTAACCCTGAAGCTTTCTTT.

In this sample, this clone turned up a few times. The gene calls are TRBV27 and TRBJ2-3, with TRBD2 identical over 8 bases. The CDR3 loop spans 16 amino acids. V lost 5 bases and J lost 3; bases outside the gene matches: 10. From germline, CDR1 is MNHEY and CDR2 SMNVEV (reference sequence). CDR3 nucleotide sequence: TGTGCCAGCAGTACCATAGCGGGAATGGGAACAGATACGCAGTATTTT. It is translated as CASSTIAGMGTDTQYF.

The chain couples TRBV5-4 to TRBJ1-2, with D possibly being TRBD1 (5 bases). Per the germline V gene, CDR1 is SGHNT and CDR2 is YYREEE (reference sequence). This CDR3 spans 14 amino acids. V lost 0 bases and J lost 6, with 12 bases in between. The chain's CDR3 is CASSLAQGSHGYTF. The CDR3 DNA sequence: TGTGCCAGCAGCTTGGCCCAGGGTTCCCATGGCTACACCTTC.

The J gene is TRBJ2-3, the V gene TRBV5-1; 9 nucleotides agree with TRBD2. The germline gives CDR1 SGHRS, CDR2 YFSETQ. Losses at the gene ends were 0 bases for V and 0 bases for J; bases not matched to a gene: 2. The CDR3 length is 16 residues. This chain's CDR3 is CASSLGLAESTDTQYF. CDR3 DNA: TGCGCCAGCAGCTTGGGACTAGCGGAGAGCACAGATACGCAGTATTTT.

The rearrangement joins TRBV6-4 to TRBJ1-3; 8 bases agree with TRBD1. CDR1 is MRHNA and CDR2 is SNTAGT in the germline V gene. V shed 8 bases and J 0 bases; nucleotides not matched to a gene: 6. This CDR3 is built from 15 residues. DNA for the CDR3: TGTGCCAGCGGAGACAGGGGAACCTCTGGAAACACCATATATTTT. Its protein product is CASGDRGTSGNTIYF.

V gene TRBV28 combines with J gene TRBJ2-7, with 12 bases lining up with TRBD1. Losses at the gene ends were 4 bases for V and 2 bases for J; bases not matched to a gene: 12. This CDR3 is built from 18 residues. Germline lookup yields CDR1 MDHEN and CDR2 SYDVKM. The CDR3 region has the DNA TGTGCCAGCAGTTCCTCCTTAGGGGGACAGGGGGCCCCCTACGAGCAGTACTTC. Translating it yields CASSSSLGGQGAPYEQYF.

CDR3 DNA: TGTGCCAGCAGCGGCCCCCATGGAGGCTCCTACAATGAGCAGTTCTTC. It translates to CASSGPHGGSYNEQFF. The chain is built from TRBV9 and TRBJ2-1; TRBD2 is a possible D gene (5 bases). With 3 bases removed from V and 0 bases from J, the gap between germline ends came to 13 bases. This CDR3 is built from 16 residues. CDR1 and CDR2 (germline): SGDLS, YYNGEE.

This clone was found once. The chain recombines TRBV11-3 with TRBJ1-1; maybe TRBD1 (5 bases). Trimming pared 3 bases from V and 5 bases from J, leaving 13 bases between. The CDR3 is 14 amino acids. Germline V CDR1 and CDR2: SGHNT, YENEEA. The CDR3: CASSLPGRRTEAFF. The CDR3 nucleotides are TGTGCCAGCAGCTTGCCAGGGCGGCGTACTGAAGCTTTCTTT.

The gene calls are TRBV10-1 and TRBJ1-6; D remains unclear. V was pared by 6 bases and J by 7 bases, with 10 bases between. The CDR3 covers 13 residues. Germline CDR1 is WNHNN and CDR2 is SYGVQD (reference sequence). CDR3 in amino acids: CASSRARNSPLHF. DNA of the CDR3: TGCGCCAGCAGCCGAGCCAGGAATTCACCCCTCCACTTT.

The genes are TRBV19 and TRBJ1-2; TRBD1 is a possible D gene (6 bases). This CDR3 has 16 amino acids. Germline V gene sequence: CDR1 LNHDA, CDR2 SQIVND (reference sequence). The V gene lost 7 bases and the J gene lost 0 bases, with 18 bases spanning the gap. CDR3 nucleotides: TGTGCCAGTACGCGCGGGGGGGGCAGAACTAACTATGGCTACACCTTC. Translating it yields CASTRGGGRTNYGYTF.

The CDR3 nucleotides read TGTGCCAGCGGGGGACAGGGCTACGAGCAGTACTTC. This encodes CASGGQGYEQYF. The chain uses TRBV5-6 and TRBJ2-7; 9 nucleotides match TRBD1. The ends lost 7 bases at V and 3 bases at J; junction bases unmatched: 2. The germline CDR1 and CDR2 sequences are SGHDT and YYEEEE. The CDR3 has 12 residues.

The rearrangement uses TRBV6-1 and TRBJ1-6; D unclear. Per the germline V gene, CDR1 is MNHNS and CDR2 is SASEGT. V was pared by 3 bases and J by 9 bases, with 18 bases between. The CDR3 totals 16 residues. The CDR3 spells CASSDTVGVGVSPLHF. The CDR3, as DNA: TGTGCCAGCAGTGATACCGTGGGTGTCGGGGTTTCACCCCTCCACTTT.

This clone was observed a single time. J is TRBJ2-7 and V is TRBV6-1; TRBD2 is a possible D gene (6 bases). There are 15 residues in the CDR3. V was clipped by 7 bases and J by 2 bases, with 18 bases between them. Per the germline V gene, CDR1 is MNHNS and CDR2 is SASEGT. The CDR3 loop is CASTVIAEKAYEQYF. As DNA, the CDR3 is TGTGCCAGCACCGTGATAGCGGAGAAAGCCTACGAGCAGTACTTC.